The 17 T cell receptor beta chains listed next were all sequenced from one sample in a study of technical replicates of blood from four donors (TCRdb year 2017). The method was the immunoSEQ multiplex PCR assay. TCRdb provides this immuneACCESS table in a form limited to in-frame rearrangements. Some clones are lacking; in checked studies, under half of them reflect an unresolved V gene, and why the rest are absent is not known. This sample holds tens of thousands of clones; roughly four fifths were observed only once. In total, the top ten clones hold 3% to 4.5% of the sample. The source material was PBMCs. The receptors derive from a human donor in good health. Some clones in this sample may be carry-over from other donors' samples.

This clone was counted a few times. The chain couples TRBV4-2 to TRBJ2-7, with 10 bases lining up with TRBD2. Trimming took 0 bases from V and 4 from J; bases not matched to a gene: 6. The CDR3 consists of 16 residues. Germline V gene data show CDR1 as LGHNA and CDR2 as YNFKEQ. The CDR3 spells CASSQESSGGDYEQYF. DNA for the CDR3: TGTGCCAGCAGCCAAGAATCTAGCGGGGGAGATTACGAGCAGTACTTC.

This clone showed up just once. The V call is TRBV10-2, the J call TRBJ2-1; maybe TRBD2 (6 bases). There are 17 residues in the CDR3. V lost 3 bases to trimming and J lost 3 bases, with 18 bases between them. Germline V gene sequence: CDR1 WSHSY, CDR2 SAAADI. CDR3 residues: CASSDFGGTIHYNEQFF. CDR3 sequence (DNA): TGCGCCAGCAGTGACTTTGGGGGGACCATCCACTACAATGAGCAGTTCTTC.

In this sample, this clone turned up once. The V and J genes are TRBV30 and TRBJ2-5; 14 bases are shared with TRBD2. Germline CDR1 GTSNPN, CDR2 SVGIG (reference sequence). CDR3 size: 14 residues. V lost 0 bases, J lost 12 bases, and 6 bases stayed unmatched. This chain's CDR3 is CAWSVQPGLAGEYF. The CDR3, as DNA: TGTGCCTGGAGTGTACAACCGGGACTAGCGGGAGAGTACTTC.

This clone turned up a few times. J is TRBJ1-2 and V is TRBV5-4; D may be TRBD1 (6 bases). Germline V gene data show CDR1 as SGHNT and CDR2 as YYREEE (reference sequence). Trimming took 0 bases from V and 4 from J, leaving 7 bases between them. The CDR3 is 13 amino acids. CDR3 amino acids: CASSLAQGYGYTF. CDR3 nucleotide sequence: TGTGCCAGCAGCTTGGCACAGGGCTATGGCTACACCTTC.

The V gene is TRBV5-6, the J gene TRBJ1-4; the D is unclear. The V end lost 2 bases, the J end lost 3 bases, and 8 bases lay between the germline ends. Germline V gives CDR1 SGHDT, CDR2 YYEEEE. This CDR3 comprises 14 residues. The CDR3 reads CASSLGRANEKLFF. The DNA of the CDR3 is TGTGCCAGCAGCTTAGGGAGAGCTAATGAAAAACTGTTTTTT. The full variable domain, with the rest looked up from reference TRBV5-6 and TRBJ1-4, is DAGVTQSPTHLIKTRGQQVTLRCSPKSGHDTVSWYQQALGQGPQFIFQYYEEEERQRGNFPDRFSGHQFPNYSSELNVNALLLGDSALYLCASSLGRANEKLFFGSGTQLSVL.

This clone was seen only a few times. The chain's CDR3 is CASQTGTRSNEQFF. CDR3 nucleotide sequence: TGTGCCTCCCAAACCGGGACTAGGTCCAATGAGCAGTTCTTC. The chain carries TRBV30 and TRBJ2-1, with TRBD2 identical over 8 bases. Germline loops: CDR1 GTSNPN, CDR2 SVGIG (reference sequence). Trimming took 7 bases from V and 6 from J; bases not matched to a gene: 11. The CDR3 has 14 amino acids.

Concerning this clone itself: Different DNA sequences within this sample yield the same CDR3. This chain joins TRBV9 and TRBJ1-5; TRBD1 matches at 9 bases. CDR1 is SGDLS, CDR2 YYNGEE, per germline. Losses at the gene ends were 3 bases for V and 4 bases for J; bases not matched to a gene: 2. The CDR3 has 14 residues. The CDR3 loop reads CASSEGQGNQPQHF. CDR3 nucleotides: TGTGCCAGCAGCGAGGGACAGGGAAATCAGCCCCAGCATTTT.

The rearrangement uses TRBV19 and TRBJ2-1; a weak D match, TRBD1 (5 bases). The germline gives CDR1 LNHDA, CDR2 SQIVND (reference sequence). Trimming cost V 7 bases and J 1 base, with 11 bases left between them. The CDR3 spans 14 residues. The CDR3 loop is CASTGIRSYNEQFF. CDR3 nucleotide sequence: TGTGCCAGTACAGGGATTAGGTCCTACAATGAGCAGTTCTTC.

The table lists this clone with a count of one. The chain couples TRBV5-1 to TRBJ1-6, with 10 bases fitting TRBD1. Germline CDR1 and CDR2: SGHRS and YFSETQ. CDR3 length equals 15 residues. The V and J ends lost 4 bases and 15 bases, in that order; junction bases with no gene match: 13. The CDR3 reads CASSPEGQGTRNLHF. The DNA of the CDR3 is TGCGCCAGCAGCCCGGAGGGACAGGGGACACGAAACCTCCACTTT.

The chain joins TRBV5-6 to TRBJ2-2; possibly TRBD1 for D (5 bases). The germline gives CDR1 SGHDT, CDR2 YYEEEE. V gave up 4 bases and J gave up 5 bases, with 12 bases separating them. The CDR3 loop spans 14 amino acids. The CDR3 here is CASSPDKGTGELFF. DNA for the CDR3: TGTGCCAGCAGCCCGGACAAGGGAACCGGGGAGCTGTTTTTT. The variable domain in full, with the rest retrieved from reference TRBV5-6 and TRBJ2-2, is DAGVTQSPTHLIKTRGQQVTLRCSPKSGHDTVSWYQQALGQGPQFIFQYYEEEERQRGNFPDRFSGHQFPNYSSELNVNALLLGDSALYLCASSPDKGTGELFFGEGSRLTVL.

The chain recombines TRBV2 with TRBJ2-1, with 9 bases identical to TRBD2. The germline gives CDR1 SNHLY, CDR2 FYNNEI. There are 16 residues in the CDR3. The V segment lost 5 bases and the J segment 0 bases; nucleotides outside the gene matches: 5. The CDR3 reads CASSLSGRSSYNEQFF. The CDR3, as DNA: TGTGCCAGCAGTCTTAGCGGGAGAAGCTCCTACAATGAGCAGTTCTTC.

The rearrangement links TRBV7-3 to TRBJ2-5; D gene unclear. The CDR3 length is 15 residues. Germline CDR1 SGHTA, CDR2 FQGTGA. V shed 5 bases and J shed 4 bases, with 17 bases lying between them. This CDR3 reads CASSRAPERVETQYF. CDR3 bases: TGTGCCAGCAGCCGAGCACCCGAACGCGTAGAGACCCAGTACTTC.

CDR3 loop: CAWSEGGGQYF. The CDR3 DNA reads TGTGCCTGGAGTGAAGGGGGCGGGCAGTACTTC. This chain connects TRBV30 to TRBJ2-7, with TRBD1 matching 7 bases. From germline, CDR1 is GTSNPN and CDR2 SVGIG (reference sequence). The length of the CDR3 is 11 residues. The V segment lost 1 base and the J segment 9 bases; nucleotides outside the gene matches: 3.

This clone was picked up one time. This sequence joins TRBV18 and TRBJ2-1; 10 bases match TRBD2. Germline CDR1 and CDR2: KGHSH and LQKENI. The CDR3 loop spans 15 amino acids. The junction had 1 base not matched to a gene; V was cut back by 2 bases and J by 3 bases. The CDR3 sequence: CASSPTSGIYNEQFF. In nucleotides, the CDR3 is TGTGCCAGCTCACCAACTAGCGGGATCTACAATGAGCAGTTCTTC.

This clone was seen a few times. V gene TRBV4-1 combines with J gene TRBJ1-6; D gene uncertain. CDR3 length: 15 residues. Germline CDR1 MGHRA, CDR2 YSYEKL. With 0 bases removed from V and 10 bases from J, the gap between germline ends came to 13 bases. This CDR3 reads CASSQDMGSGSPLHF. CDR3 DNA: TGCGCCAGCAGCCAAGATATGGGCTCGGGATCACCCCTCCACTTT.

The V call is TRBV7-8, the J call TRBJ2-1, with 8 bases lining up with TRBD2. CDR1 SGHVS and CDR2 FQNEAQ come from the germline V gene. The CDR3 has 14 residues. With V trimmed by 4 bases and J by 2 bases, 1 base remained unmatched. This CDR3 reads CASSSGGAYNEQFF. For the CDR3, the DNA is TGTGCCAGCAGCTCCGGGGGGGCCTACAATGAGCAGTTCTTC. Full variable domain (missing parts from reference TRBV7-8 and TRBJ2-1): GAGVSQSPRYKVAKRGQDVALRCDPISGHVSLFWYQQALGQGPEFLTYFQNEAQLDKSGLPSDRFFAERPEGSVSTLKIQRTQQEDSAVYLCASSSGGAYNEQFFGPGTRLTVL.

CDR3 nucleotides: TGCAGCGCGACAACTAGTGGGGAGACCCAGTACTTC. As protein: CSATTSGETQYF. This sequence joins TRBV29-1 and TRBJ2-5, with TRBD2 as a possible D gene (5 bases). This CDR3 has 12 residues. Per the germline V gene, CDR1 is SQVTM and CDR2 is ANQGSEA. V gave up 7 bases and J gave up 5 bases, with 14 bases separating them.